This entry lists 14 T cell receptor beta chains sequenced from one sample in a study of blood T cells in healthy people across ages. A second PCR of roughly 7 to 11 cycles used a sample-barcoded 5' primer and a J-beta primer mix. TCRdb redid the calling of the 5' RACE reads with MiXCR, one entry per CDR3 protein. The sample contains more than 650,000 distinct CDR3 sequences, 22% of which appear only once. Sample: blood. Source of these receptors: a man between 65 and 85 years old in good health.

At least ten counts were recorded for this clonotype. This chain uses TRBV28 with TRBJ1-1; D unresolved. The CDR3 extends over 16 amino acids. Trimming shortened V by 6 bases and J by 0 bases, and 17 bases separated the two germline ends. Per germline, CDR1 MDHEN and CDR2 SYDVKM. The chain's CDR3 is CASSPPGIGLNTEAFF. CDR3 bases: TGTGCCAGCAGCCCGCCCGGGATAGGTTTGAACACTGAAGCTTTCTTT.

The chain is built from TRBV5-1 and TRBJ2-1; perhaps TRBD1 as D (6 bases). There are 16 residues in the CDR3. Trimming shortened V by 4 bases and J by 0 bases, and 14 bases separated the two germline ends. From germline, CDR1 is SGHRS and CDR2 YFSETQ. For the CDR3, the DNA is TGCGCCAGCAGCCTGGACAGATTTCCCTCCTACAATGAGCAGTTCTTC. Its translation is CASSLDRFPSYNEQFF.

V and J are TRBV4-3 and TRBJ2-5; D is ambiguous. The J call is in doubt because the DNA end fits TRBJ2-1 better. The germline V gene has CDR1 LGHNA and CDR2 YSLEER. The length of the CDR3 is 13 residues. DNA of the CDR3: TGCGCCAGCAGCCAACAACACAACAATGAGCAGTTCTTC. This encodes CASSQQHNNEQFF.

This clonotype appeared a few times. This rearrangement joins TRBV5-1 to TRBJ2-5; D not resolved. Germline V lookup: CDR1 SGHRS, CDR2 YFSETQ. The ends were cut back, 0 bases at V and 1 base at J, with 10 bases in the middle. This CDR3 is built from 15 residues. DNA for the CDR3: TGCGCCAGCAGCTTGGAGTCGCCAGGCCAAGAGACCCAGTACTTC. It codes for CASSLESPGQETQYF.

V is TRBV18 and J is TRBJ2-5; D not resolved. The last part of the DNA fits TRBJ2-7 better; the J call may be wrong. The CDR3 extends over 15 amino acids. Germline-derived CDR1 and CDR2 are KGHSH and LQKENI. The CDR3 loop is CASSPTTRALYEQYF. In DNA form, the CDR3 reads TGTGCCAGCTCACCGACCACAAGGGCTCTTTACGAGCAGTACTTC.

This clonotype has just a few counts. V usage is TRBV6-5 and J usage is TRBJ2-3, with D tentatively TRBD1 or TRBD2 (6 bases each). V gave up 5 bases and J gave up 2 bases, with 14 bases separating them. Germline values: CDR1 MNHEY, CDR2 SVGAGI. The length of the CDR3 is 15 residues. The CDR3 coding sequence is TGTGCCAGCAGTCCTCCGGGGGCCTACACAGATACGCAGTATTTT. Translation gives CASSPPGAYTDTQYF.

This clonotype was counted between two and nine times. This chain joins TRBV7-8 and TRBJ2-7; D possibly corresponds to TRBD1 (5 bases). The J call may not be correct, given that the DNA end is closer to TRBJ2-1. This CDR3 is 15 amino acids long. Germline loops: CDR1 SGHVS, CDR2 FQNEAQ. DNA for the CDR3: TGTGCCAGCAGCTTAGCGGCAGGGTCATGGAATGAGCAGTTCTTC. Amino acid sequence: CASSLAAGSWNEQFF.

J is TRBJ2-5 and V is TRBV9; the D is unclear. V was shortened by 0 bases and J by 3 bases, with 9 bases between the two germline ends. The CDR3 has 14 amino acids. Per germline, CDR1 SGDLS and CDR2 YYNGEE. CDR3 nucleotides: TGTGCCAGCAGCGTAGGAACTACTAAAGAGACCCAGTACTTC. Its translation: CASSVGTTKETQYF.

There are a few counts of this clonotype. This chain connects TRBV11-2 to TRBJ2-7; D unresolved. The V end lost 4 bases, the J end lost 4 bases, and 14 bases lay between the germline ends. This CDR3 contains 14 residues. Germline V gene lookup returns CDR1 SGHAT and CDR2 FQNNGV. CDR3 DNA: TGTGCCAGCAGCTCAACCGGGTATGGGTACGAGCAGTACTTC. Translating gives CASSSTGYGYEQYF.

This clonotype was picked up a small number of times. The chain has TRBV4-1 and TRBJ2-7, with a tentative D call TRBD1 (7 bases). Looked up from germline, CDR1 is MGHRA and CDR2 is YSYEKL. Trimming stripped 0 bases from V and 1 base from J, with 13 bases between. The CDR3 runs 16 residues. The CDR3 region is CASSQEGGQTSYEQYF. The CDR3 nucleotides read TGCGCCAGCAGCCAAGAGGGGGGACAGACATCCTACGAGCAGTACTTC.

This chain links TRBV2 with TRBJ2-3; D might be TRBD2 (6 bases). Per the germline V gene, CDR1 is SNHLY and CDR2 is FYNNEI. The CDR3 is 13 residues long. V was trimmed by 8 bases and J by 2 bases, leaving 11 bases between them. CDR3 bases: TGTGCCAGCTTAGCGGACTTCACAGATACGCAGTATTTT. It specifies CASLADFTDTQYF.

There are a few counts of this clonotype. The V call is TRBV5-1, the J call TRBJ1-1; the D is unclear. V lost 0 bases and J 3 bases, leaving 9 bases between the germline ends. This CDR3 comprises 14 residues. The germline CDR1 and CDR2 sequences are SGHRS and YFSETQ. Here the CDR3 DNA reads TGCGCCAGCAGCTTGGAAGGCAAGGACACTGAAGCTTTCTTT. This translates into CASSLEGKDTEAFF.

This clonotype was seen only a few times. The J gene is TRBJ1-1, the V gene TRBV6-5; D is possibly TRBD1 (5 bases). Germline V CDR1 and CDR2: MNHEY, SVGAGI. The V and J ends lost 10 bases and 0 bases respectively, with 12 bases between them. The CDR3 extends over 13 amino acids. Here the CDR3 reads CATARDVNTEAFF. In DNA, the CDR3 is TGTGCCACCGCCCGGGACGTGAACACTGAAGCTTTCTTT.

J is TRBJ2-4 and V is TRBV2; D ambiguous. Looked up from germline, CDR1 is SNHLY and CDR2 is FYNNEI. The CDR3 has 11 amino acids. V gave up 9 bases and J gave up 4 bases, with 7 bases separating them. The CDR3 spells CASCIKNIQYF. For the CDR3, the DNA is TGTGCCAGTTGCATAAAAAACATTCAGTACTTC.